This TCR beta chain was captured in a study of human T cells and chemical hapten exposure. On the study more broadly: Researchers reported sensitizing a roughly 2 cm by roughly 2 cm upper inner arm skin site with 2% DPC. Study-wide results and limits: Because all patients had alopecia, their immune responses might differ from healthy ones. The number of TCRs above 1 in 1000 frequency did not change after DPC sensitization.

MiXCR, applied by TCRdb to the RACE reads, yields one record per CDR3 protein. The data show over 300,000 distinct CDR3 sequences, approximately 5.1% seen once. Germline V gene lookup returns CDR1 SGHTA and CDR2 FQGNSA. V lost 10 bases and J 0 bases, leaving 12 bases between the germline ends. The CDR3 spans 14 residues. Described time point: pre-sensitization, week 0. Specified treatment: therapeutic diphenylcyclopropenone sensitization with weekly scalp DPC. Points on this clonotype: Its target is not known.

The TCR originated in a woman aged 50 to 60 with alopecia areata. Some clones in this sample may be carry-over from other donors' samples. V and J are TRBV7-2 and TRBJ2-2; D possibly uses TRBD1 or TRBD2 (5 bases each). The sample was whole blood, taken in connection with sensitization to the hapten diphenylcyclopropenone (DPC). CDR3 amino acids: CATRGVSNTGELFF. CDR3 sequence (DNA): TGTGCCACCAGAGGGGTCTCGAACACCGGGGAGCTGTTTTTT.